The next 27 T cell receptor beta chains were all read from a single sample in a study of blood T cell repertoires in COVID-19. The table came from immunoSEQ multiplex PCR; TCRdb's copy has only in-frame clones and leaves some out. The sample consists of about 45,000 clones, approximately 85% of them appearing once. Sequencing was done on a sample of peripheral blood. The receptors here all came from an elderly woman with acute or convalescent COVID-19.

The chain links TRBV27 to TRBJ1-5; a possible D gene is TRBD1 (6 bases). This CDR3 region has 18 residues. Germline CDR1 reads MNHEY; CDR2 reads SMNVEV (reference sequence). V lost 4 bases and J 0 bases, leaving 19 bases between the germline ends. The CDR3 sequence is CASSSQPYRTASNQPQHF. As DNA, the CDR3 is TGTGCCAGCAGTTCACAGCCTTACCGGACAGCTAGCAATCAGCCCCAGCATTTT.

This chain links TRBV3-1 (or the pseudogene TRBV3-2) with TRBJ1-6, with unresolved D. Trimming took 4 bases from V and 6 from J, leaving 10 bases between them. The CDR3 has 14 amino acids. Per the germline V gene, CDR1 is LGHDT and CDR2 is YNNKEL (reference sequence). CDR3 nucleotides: TGTGCCAGCAGCCCGAGTAGTTCTAATTCACCCCTCCACTTT. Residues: CASSPSSSNSPLHF.

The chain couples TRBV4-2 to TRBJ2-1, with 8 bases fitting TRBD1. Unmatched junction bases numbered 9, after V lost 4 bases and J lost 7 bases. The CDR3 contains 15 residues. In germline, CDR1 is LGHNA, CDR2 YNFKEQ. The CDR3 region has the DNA TGTGCCAGCAGCCCGGCCCTGGACAGGGTTAATGAGCAGTTCTTC. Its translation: CASSPALDRVNEQFF.

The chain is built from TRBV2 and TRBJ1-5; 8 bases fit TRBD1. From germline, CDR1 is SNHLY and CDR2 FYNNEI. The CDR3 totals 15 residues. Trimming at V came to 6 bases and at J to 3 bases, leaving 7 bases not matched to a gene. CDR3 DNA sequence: TGTGCCAGCAGAGGACAGGGAGGGGACAATCAGCCCCAGCATTTT. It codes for CASRGQGGDNQPQHF.

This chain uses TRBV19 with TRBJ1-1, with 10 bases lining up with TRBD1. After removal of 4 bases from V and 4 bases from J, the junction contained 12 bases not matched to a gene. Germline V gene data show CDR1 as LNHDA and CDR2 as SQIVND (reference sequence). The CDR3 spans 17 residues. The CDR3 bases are TGTGCCAGTAGTAGAGGGACAGGGGTAATATTTCGCACTGAAGCTTTCTTT. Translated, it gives CASSRGTGVIFRTEAFF. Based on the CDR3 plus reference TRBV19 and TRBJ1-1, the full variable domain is DGGITQSPKYLFRKEGQNVTLSCEQNLNHDAMYWYRQDPGQGLRLIYYSQIVNDFQKGDIAEGYSVSREKKESFPLTVTSAQKNPTAFYLCASSRGTGVIFRTEAFFGQGTRLTVV.

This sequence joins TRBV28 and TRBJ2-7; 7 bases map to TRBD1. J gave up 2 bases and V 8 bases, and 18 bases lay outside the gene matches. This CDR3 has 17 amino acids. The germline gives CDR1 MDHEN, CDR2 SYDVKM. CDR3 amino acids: CASSQQTGTAITYEQYF. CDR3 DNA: TGTGCCAGCTCTCAACAAACCGGGACAGCGATCACCTACGAGCAGTACTTC.

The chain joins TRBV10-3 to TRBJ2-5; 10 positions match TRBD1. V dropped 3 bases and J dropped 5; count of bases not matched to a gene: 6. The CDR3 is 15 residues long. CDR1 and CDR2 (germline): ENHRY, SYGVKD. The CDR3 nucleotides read TGTGCCATCAGTGACGCGGGACAGGGGTTTGAGACCCAGTACTTC. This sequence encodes CAISDAGQGFETQYF.

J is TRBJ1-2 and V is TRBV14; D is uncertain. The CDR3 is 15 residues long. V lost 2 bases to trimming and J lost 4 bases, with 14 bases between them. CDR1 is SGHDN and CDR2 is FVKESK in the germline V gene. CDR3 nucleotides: TGTGCCAGCAGCCAAAACTTCCACAGCCTCTATGGCTACACCTTC. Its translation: CASSQNFHSLYGYTF. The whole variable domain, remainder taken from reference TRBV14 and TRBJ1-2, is EAGVTQFPSHSVIEKGQTVTLRCDPISGHDNLYWYRRVMGKEIKFLLHFVKESKQDESGMPNNRFLAERTGGTYSTLKVQPAELEDSGVYFCASSQNFHSLYGYTFGSGTRLTVV.

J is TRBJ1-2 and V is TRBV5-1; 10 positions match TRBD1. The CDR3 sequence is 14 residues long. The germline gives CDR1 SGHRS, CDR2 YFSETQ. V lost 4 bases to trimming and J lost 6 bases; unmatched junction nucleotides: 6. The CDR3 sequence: CASSVQDRGDGYTF. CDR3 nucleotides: TGCGCCAGCAGCGTCCAGGACAGGGGGGATGGCTACACCTTC.

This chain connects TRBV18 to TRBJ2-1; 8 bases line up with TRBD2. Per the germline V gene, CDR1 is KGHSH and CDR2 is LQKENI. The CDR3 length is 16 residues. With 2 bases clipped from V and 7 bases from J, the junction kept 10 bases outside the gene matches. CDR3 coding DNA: TGTGCCAGCTCACCAGACAGTCGACTAGCGAGGAATGAGCAGTTCTTC. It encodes CASSPDSRLARNEQFF.

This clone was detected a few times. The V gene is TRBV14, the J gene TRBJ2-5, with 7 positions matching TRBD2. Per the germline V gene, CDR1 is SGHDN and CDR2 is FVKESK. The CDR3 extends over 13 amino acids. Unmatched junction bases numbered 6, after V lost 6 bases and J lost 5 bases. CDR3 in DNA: TGTGCCAGCAGTCTTTGGGGAGGGGAGACCCAGTACTTC. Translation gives CASSLWGGETQYF.

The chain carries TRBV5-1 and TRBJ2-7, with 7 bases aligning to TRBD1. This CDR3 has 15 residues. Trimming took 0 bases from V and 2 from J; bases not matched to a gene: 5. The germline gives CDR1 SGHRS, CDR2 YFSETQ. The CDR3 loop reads CASSLATGSTYEQYF. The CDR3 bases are TGCGCCAGCAGCTTGGCGACAGGGTCGACCTACGAGCAGTACTTC.

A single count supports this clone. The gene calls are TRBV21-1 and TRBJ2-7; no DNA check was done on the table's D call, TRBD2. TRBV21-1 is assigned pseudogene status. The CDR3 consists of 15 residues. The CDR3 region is CASRTTLAGGYEQYF. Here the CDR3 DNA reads TGTGCCAGTCGAACAACCCTGGCGGGAGGCTACGAGCAGTACTTC.

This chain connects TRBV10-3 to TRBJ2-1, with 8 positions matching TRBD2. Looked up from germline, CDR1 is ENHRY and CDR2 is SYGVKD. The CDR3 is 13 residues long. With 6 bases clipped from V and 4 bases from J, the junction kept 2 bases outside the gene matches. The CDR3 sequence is CAIRAGAYNEQFF. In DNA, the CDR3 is TGTGCCATCAGAGCGGGAGCGTACAATGAGCAGTTCTTC.

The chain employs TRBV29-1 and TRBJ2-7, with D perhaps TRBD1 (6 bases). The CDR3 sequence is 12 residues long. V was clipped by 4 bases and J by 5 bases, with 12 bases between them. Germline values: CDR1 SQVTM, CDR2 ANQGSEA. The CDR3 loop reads CSVVRGSHEQYF. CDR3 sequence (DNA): TGCAGCGTTGTGAGGGGGAGCCACGAGCAGTACTTC.

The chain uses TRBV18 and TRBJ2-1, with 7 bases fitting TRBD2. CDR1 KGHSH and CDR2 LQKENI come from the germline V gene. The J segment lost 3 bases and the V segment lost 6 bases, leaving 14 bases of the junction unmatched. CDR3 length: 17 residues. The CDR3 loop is CASSASPSASGYNEQFF. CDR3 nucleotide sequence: TGTGCCAGCTCTGCTTCCCCTTCGGCTAGCGGCTACAATGAGCAGTTCTTC.

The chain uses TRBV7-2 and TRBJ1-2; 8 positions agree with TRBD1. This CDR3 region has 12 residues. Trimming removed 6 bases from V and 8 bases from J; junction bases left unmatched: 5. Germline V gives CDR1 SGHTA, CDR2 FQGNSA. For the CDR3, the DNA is TGTGCCAGCAGGACAGGGGTCGCGGGCTACACCTTC. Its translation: CASRTGVAGYTF.

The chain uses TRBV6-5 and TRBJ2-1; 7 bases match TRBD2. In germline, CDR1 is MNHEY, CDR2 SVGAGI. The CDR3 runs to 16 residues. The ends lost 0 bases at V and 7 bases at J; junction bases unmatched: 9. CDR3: CASSYSLALEKNEQFF. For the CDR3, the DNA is TGTGCCAGCAGTTACTCACTAGCGTTGGAAAAAAATGAGCAGTTCTTC.

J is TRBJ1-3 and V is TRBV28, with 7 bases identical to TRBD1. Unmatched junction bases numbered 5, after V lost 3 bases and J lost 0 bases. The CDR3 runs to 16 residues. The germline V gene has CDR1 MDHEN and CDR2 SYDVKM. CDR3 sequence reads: CASSFGDRDSGNTIYF. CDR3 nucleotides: TGTGCCAGCAGTTTCGGAGACAGGGACTCTGGAAACACCATATATTTT.

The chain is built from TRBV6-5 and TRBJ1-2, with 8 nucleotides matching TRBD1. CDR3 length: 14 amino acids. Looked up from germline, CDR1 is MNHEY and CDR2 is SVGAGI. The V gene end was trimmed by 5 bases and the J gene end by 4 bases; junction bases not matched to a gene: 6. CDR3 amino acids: CASSPQGQGYGYTF. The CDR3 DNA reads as TGTGCCAGCAGTCCCCAAGGACAGGGCTATGGCTACACCTTC.

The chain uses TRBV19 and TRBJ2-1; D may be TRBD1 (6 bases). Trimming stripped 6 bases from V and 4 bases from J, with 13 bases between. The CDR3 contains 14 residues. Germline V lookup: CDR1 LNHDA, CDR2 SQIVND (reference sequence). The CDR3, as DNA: TGTGCCAGTAGCCCAGGGGCGGAGTACAATGAGCAGTTCTTC. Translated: CASSPGAEYNEQFF.

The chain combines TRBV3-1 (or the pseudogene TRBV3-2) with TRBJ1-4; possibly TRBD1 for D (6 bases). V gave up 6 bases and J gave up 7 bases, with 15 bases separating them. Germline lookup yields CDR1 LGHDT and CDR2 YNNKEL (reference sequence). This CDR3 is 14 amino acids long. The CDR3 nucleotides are TGTGCCAGCAGTCCAACGTACAGGGTTGAAAAACTGTTTTTT. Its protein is CASSPTYRVEKLFF.

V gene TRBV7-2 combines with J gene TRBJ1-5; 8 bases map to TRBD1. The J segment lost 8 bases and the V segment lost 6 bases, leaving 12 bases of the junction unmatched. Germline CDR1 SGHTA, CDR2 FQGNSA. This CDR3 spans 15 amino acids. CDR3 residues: CASSTDRGVEEPQHF. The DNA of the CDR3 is TGTGCCAGCAGTACCGACAGGGGCGTTGAGGAGCCCCAGCATTTT.

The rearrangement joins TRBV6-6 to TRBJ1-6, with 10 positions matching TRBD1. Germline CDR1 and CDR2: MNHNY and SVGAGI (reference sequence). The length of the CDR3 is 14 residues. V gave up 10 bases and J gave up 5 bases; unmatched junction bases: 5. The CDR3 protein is CAIKGTGDNSPLHF. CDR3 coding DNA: TGTGCCATCAAAGGGACAGGGGATAATTCACCCCTCCACTTT.

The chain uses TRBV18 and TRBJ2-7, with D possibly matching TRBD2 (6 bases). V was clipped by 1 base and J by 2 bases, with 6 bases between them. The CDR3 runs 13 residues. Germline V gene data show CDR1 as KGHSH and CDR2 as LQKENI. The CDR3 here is CASSPRLAYEQYF. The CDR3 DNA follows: TGTGCCAGCTCACCACGACTAGCCTACGAGCAGTACTTC.

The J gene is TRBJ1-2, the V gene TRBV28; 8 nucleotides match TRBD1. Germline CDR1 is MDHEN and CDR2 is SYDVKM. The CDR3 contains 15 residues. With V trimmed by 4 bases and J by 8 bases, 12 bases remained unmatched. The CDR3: CASSSSSGRGQGYTF. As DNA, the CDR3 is TGTGCCAGCAGTTCATCTTCGGGCAGGGGGCAAGGCTACACCTTC.

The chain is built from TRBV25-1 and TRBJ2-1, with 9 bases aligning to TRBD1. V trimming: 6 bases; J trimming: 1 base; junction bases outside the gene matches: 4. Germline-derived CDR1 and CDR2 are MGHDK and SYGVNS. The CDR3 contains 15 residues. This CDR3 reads CASSGDRESYNEQFF. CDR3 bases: TGTGCCAGCAGCGGGGACAGGGAATCCTACAATGAGCAGTTCTTC.